The T cell receptor beta chain described here comes from a study of CD8 T cells in ankylosing spondylitis. Broader study findings: For ankylosing spondylitis blood, a TCR beta motif of under ten highly homologous variants appeared characteristic. Prior literature has documented some motif variants in synovial fluid and blood from reactive arthritis.

The CDR3 is 13 residues long. The ends were cut back, 8 bases at V and 4 bases at J, with 11 bases in the middle. Germline loops: CDR1 MNHEY, CDR2 SVGEGT. From the 5' RACE reads, TCRdb called clonotypes with MiXCR, one entry per CDR3 protein. The sample holds around 490,000 distinct CDR3 sequences; roughly 5% are singletons and the top ten take around 3.6%. This clonotype has a count of ten or more. Its cognate antigen is unknown. The genes are TRBV6-2 or TRBV6-3 and TRBJ2-2; D not certain. This sequence was found in a male donor with ankylosing spondylitis. Material: blood, either unsorted or a sorted T cell fraction (not recorded which). The CDR3 DNA reads as TGTGCCAGCTACCCAGCTGCCACCGGGGAGCTGTTTTTT. This encodes CASYPAATGELFF.